This T cell receptor beta chain is from a study of human T cells and chemical hapten exposure. Looking at the study overall: During the roughly 24-week study period, patients had diphenylcyclopropenone applied to the scalp every week. Study-wide points: High-frequency TCRs, those above 1 in 1000, stayed the same after DPC sensitization. Versus controls, expanded TCRs had significantly more large CDR3 similarity clusters.

In its sample, this clonotype was seen a few times. Its antigen is undetermined. The CDR3 runs 15 residues. Germline CDR1 DFQATT, CDR2 SNEGSKA (reference sequence). V shed 5 bases, J shed 4 bases, and the junction held 8 bases outside the gene matches. Noted time point: patch test 3, about 24 weeks after DPC sensitization. Specified treatment: therapeutic diphenylcyclopropenone sensitization with weekly scalp DPC. The template was total RNA from unfractionated whole blood. TCRdb re-called the RACE reads through MiXCR, storing one row per CDR3 protein. The sample includes 150,000 to 200,000 distinct CDR3 sequences, around 25% of them seen just once.

The sequence was obtained from a woman aged 40 to 50 with alopecia areata. Some clones in this sample may be carry-over from other donors' samples. The chain uses TRBV20-1 and TRBJ1-5, with 10 bases matching TRBD1. Specimen: whole blood, collected in connection with sensitization to the hapten diphenylcyclopropenone (DPC). The CDR3 coding sequence is TGCAGTGCTTCGACAGGGGGCGGTTCGAATCAGCCCCAGCATTTT. It translates to CSASTGGGSNQPQHF.